These T cell receptor beta chains were read from a single sample in a study of cytotoxic CD8 clonotypes in ibrutinib-treated CLL. The method was immunoSEQ multiplex PCR; TCRdb's version includes in-frame clones alone and lacks a portion of them. Here the sample spans roughly 130,000 clones, around 90% being singletons. The specimen comprised PBMCs, sampled after 12 months of ibrutinib treatment. These receptors came from a human donor with chronic lymphocytic leukemia. Each CDR3 is given with its conserved first and last residue. The order of the fields is CDR3 DNA, CDR3 protein, V gene, clone size, J gene, D gene. D genes are given only for firm matches. Size tells how often a clone was seen (once, few, many) or the class of an expanded clone, and some rows leave it out.

CDR3nt: TGTGCCAGCAGTTTATCGGGTTCCGGATTCCACCACTATGGCTACACCTTC
CDR3aa: CASSLSGSGFHHYGYTF
v_gene: TRBV28
abundance: once
j_gene: TRBJ1-2
d_gene: .

CDR3nt: TGTGCAAGTCGTATCCCGCCGAACACTGAAGCTTTCTTT
CDR3aa: CASRIPPNTEAFF
v_gene: TRBV19
abundance: few
j_gene: TRBJ1-1
d_gene: .

CDR3nt: TGTGCCAGCAGCTTCGGACAGGGCGTAGTAGAGACCCAGTACTTC
CDR3aa: CASSFGQGVVETQYF
v_gene: TRBV5-4
abundance: once
j_gene: TRBJ2-5
d_gene: TRBD1

CDR3nt: TGTGCCACTTTACGGCACAAGGAGGGCGAGCAGTACTTC
CDR3aa: CATLRHKEGEQYF
v_gene: TRBV7-8
abundance: .
j_gene: TRBJ2-7
d_gene: .

CDR3nt: TGTGCCAGCAGTGAAAACAGGGACTACGAGCAGTACTTC
CDR3aa: CASSENRDYEQYF
v_gene: TRBV28
abundance: .
j_gene: TRBJ2-7
d_gene: .

CDR3nt: TGTGCCAGCAGCTTCCCCGGGACGGTTGGAAACACCATATATTTT
CDR3aa: CASSFPGTVGNTIYF
v_gene: TRBV5-6
abundance: .
j_gene: TRBJ1-3
d_gene: .

CDR3nt: TGTGCCAGCAGCAAAAGCGGTGGAGGCGGGAATACGCAGTATTTT
CDR3aa: CASSKSGGGGNTQYF
v_gene: TRBV7-2
abundance: .
j_gene: TRBJ2-3
d_gene: .

CDR3nt: TGTGCCAGCAGAGGCCCCGGAGACACCGGGGAGCTGTTTTTT
CDR3aa: CASRGPGDTGELFF
v_gene: TRBV2
abundance: .
j_gene: TRBJ2-2
d_gene: .

CDR3nt: TGCGCCAGCAGCCAAGGTCTCGTGGGAAGCTACGAGCAGTACTTC
CDR3aa: CASSQGLVGSYEQYF
v_gene: TRBV4-1
abundance: .
j_gene: TRBJ2-7
d_gene: .

CDR3nt: TGTGCCTGGAGTGTTGCGGGGTACAATGGCTACACCTTC
CDR3aa: CAWSVAGYNGYTF
v_gene: TRBV30
abundance: .
j_gene: TRBJ1-2
d_gene: .

CDR3nt: TGTGCCAGTCGTGATTGGAGCACAGATACGCAGTATTTT
CDR3aa: CASRDWSTDTQYF
v_gene: TRBV19
abundance: .
j_gene: TRBJ2-3
d_gene: .

CDR3nt: TGTGCCAGCAGTTCCGGGGGGGGTGCAACTAATGAAAAACTGTTTTTT
CDR3aa: CASSSGGGATNEKLFF
v_gene: TRBV27
abundance: .
j_gene: TRBJ1-4
d_gene: .

CDR3nt: TGTGCCAGCAGGACCGCGGTGGGCAATGAGCAGTTCTTC
CDR3aa: CASRTAVGNEQFF
v_gene: TRBV2
abundance: .
j_gene: TRBJ2-1
d_gene: .

CDR3nt: TGTGCCAGTACGCCCCGGAGCTCCTACAATGAGCAGTTCTTC
CDR3aa: CASTPRSSYNEQFF
v_gene: TRBV19
abundance: once
j_gene: TRBJ2-1
d_gene: .

CDR3nt: TGTGCCACCTCAAGCTCTGGGGCCAACGTCCTGACTTTC
CDR3aa: CATSSSGANVLTF
v_gene: TRBV6-5
abundance: .
j_gene: TRBJ2-6
d_gene: .

CDR3nt: TGCGCCAGCCGGCAGGGCGAAGAAAAACTGTTTTTT
CDR3aa: CASRQGEEKLFF
v_gene: TRBV5-1
abundance: .
j_gene: TRBJ1-4
d_gene: .

CDR3nt: TGTGCCAGCAGCGCCCTCCGGGTCACAGCCCCCAACGTCCTGACTTTC
CDR3aa: CASSALRVTAPNVLTF
v_gene: TRBV9
abundance: .
j_gene: TRBJ2-6
d_gene: .

CDR3nt: TGCGCCAGCAGCTTGGTATCCCCCAATGAGCAGTTCTTC
CDR3aa: CASSLVSPNEQFF
v_gene: TRBV5-1
abundance: .
j_gene: TRBJ2-1
d_gene: .

CDR3nt: TGTGCCAGCTCCCCGCAGGACAGAACGTATTTT
CDR3aa: CASSPQDRTYF
v_gene: TRBV18
abundance: .
j_gene: TRBJ2-3
d_gene: .

CDR3nt: TGTGCCAGCAGTTCCTCGGGGGAGGGCGACTATGGCTACACCTTC
CDR3aa: CASSSSGEGDYGYTF
v_gene: TRBV28
abundance: .
j_gene: TRBJ1-2
d_gene: .

CDR3nt: TGTGCCAGCAGTGAGGCAGATAGCAATCAGCCCCAGCATTTT
CDR3aa: CASSEADSNQPQHF
v_gene: TRBV2
abundance: .
j_gene: TRBJ1-5
d_gene: .

CDR3nt: TGTGCCAGCAGCCCCGCTCGGACAGGGGCCTACGAGCAGTACTTC
CDR3aa: CASSPARTGAYEQYF
v_gene: TRBV28
abundance: once
j_gene: TRBJ2-7
d_gene: TRBD1

CDR3nt: TGTGCCACCAGCAGAAAAACCGGGACCGTCTCCTACAATGAGCAGTTCTTC
CDR3aa: CATSRKTGTVSYNEQFF
v_gene: TRBV15
abundance: .
j_gene: TRBJ2-1
d_gene: .

CDR3nt: TGCGCCAGCAGCGTCGGGTGGGGGACTAGCGATCAAGAGACCCAGTACTTC
CDR3aa: CASSVGWGTSDQETQYF
v_gene: TRBV5-1
abundance: .
j_gene: TRBJ2-5
d_gene: TRBD2

CDR3nt: TGTGCCAGCAGCGGGCCGGGGGAGGTGGAGACCCAGTACTTC
CDR3aa: CASSGPGEVETQYF
v_gene: TRBV9
abundance: .
j_gene: TRBJ2-5
d_gene: .

CDR3nt: TGTGCCAGCAGCTCGGGACTAGCGGGAGTGGATACGCAGTATTTT
CDR3aa: CASSSGLAGVDTQYF
v_gene: TRBV7-9
abundance: .
j_gene: TRBJ2-3
d_gene: TRBD2

CDR3nt: TGTGCCAGCAGCTTAGAGGCAGGGTTCTACAATGAGCAGTTCTTC
CDR3aa: CASSLEAGFYNEQFF
v_gene: TRBV7-8
abundance: .
j_gene: TRBJ2-1
d_gene: .

CDR3nt: TGCGCCAGCAGCTTGGGAGGAGCCTTTAACGAGCAGTACTTC
CDR3aa: CASSLGGAFNEQYF
v_gene: TRBV5-1
abundance: once
j_gene: TRBJ2-7
d_gene: .

CDR3nt: TGTGCCAGCAGCTTTGGGGGCAACACGGAGACCCAGTACTTC
CDR3aa: CASSFGGNTETQYF
v_gene: TRBV7-3
abundance: .
j_gene: TRBJ2-5
d_gene: .

CDR3nt: TGTGCCAGCAGCTCGCGGGAGACCCAGTACTTC
CDR3aa: CASSSRETQYF
v_gene: TRBV7-9
abundance: few
j_gene: TRBJ2-5
d_gene: .

CDR3nt: TGCGCCAGCAGCGCCGGGACAGGGGTTGGCTACACCTTC
CDR3aa: CASSAGTGVGYTF
v_gene: TRBV5-1
abundance: .
j_gene: TRBJ1-2
d_gene: TRBD1

CDR3nt: TGTGCCAGCTCACCGTCCCACACCGGGGAGCTGTTTTTT
CDR3aa: CASSPSHTGELFF
v_gene: TRBV18
abundance: few
j_gene: TRBJ2-2
d_gene: .

CDR3nt: TGTGCCAGCACAGGGGGCAGTTTCGATACGCAGTATTTT
CDR3aa: CASTGGSFDTQYF
v_gene: TRBV6-6
abundance: .
j_gene: TRBJ2-3
d_gene: TRBD1

CDR3nt: TGTGCCAGCAGAATCACAACGGGACTAGCGGGAGCTGGCGAGCAGTACTTC
CDR3aa: CASRITTGLAGAGEQYF
v_gene: TRBV7-9
abundance: .
j_gene: TRBJ2-7
d_gene: TRBD2

CDR3nt: TGTGCCAGCAGCTTAAACAGGGGGCTGGGTGAGCAGTACTTC
CDR3aa: CASSLNRGLGEQYF
v_gene: TRBV7-9
abundance: .
j_gene: TRBJ2-7
d_gene: TRBD1

CDR3nt: TGTGCCAGCAGCCCCATCAGCGGAGAGCAGTACTTC
CDR3aa: CASSPISGEQYF
v_gene: TRBV6-1
abundance: .
j_gene: TRBJ2-7
d_gene: .